A single sample is the source of the 8 T cell receptor beta chains below, sequenced in a study of OX40 agonist ivuxolimab in advanced cancers. Measured with immunoSEQ multiplex PCR; TCRdb has only the in-frame clones, and not every one. The sample includes 40,000 to 60,000 clones, more than 65% of them seen just once. This sample comprised CD4+ or CD8+ T cells sorted from blood, obtained in a trial of the OX40 agonist ivuxolimab. Receptors were obtained from an adult with an advanced solid tumor such as melanoma, head and neck, liver or kidney cancer.

The CDR3 protein is CASSARQVFGGELFF. The CDR3 region has the DNA TGTGCCAGCAGCGCCCGACAGGTCTTCGGCGGGGAGCTGTTTTTT. The chain carries TRBV9 and TRBJ2-2; TRBD1 is a possible D gene (6 bases). V was cut by 3 bases and J by 7 bases, with 16 bases left in between. Germline assignment: CDR1 SGDLS and CDR2 YYNGEE. This CDR3 has 15 amino acids.

The chain has TRBV2 and TRBJ2-5, with TRBD2 as a possible D gene (5 bases). Per germline, CDR1 SNHLY and CDR2 FYNNEI. V lost 7 bases and J lost 2, with 8 bases in between. The CDR3 consists of 12 residues. The DNA for the CDR3 is TGTGCCAGCAACCGGGAACAAGAGACCCAGTACTTC. Amino acid sequence: CASNREQETQYF.

The gene calls are TRBV7-3 and TRBJ1-2, with TRBD1 matching over 7 bases. Germline V gives CDR1 SGHTA, CDR2 FQGTGA. Trimming took 5 bases from V and 8 from J; bases not matched to a gene: 11. This CDR3 contains 14 residues. CDR3 loop: CASSPGQSDRGYTF. DNA for the CDR3: TGTGCCAGCAGCCCGGGACAGAGTGATAGGGGCTACACCTTC.

V is TRBV11-1 and J is TRBJ1-2; 7 bases align to TRBD1. V lost 4 bases and J lost 6; bases outside the gene matches: 8. This CDR3 is 14 amino acids long. Germline CDR1 and CDR2: SGHAT and FQDESV (reference sequence). CDR3: CASSSNRGLNGYTF. CDR3 bases: TGTGCCAGCAGCTCGAACAGGGGTTTGAATGGCTACACCTTC.

This chain links TRBV2 with TRBJ1-6, with 9 positions matching TRBD1. Trimming took 5 bases from V and 6 from J; bases not matched to a gene: 5. Per the germline V gene, CDR1 is SNHLY and CDR2 is FYNNEI. CDR3 size: 15 residues. This CDR3 is CASSSTGGVNSPLHF. The CDR3 bases are TGTGCCAGCAGTTCCACAGGGGGCGTTAATTCACCCCTCCACTTT.

This chain joins TRBV9 and TRBJ2-2; 9 nucleotides line up with TRBD2. The ends lost 0 bases at V and 3 bases at J; junction bases unmatched: 6. This CDR3 has 17 amino acids. Per germline, CDR1 SGDLS and CDR2 YYNGEE. The CDR3 loop reads CASSVVPSGADTGELFF. CDR3 coding DNA: TGTGCCAGCAGCGTAGTCCCTAGCGGGGCCGACACCGGGGAGCTGTTTTTT.

The rearrangement links TRBV10-1 to TRBJ2-3; 9 nucleotides align to TRBD2. Germline V lookup: CDR1 WNHNN, CDR2 SYGVQD (reference sequence). V dropped 0 bases and J dropped 4; count of bases not matched to a gene: 5. CDR3 length: 16 residues. Written as DNA, the CDR3 is TGCGCCAGCAGTGAGTCGGCGGGAGGGCTGGCAGATACGCAGTATTTT. Its translation: CASSESAGGLADTQYF.

This clone was observed a few times. The rearrangement uses TRBV9 and TRBJ2-3, with D tentatively TRBD1 (6 bases). CDR3 length: 11 residues. CDR1 is SGDLS and CDR2 is YYNGEE in the germline V gene. CDR3 residues: CGGLGTDTQYF. The CDR3 DNA follows: TGTGGGGGGCTGGGCACAGATACGCAGTATTTT.